These 10 T cell receptor beta chains were all obtained from the same sample, sequenced in a study of blood T cell repertoires in COVID-19. Assay: immunoSEQ multiplex PCR; the TCRdb copy retains only in-frame clones and omits some. The profile shows under 250,000 clones, 85% to 90% of them singletons. What was sequenced was peripheral blood. The receptors originated from an elderly man with acute or convalescent COVID-19.

This clone was seen just once. The DNA for the CDR3 is TGTGCCAGCAGTGAACCCGGACAGGTCGGGACACAGAAGGAGGAGCAGTACTTC. Protein product: CASSEPGQVGTQKEEQYF. The chain combines TRBV6-1 with TRBJ2-7, with 7 positions matching TRBD1. This CDR3 contains 18 residues. J was trimmed by 7 bases and V by 2 bases; bases with no gene match: 20. Germline CDR1 MNHNS, CDR2 SASEGT.

The chain carries TRBV4-3 and TRBJ1-5; possibly TRBD1 for D (5 bases). Trimming stripped 0 bases from V and 7 bases from J, with 7 bases between. The CDR3 spans 13 residues. Germline assignment: CDR1 LGHNA and CDR2 YSLEER. Written as DNA, the CDR3 is TGCGCCAGCAGCCAAGATCGACAGCAGCCCCAGCATTTT. Encoded protein: CASSQDRQQPQHF.

The chain carries TRBV28 and TRBJ2-1, with a tentative D call TRBD2 (6 bases). CDR1 is MDHEN and CDR2 is SYDVKM in the germline V gene. V gave up 7 bases and J gave up 8 bases, with 21 bases separating them. The CDR3 spans 15 residues. CDR3 region: CASMAQRSGVDEQFF. The CDR3 coding sequence is TGTGCCAGCATGGCACAGAGGTCGGGAGTTGATGAGCAGTTCTTC.

The V call is TRBV12-5, the J call TRBJ2-2; 9 bases match TRBD1. The germline V gene encodes CDR1 LGHNT and CDR2 FRNRAP. V shed 1 base and J 2 bases; nucleotides not matched to a gene: 5. The CDR3 totals 17 residues. The CDR3 bases are TGTGCTAGTGGTTTGGGCCGACAGGGGGATAACACCGGGGAGCTGTTTTTT. It encodes CASGLGRQGDNTGELFF.

This chain uses TRBV19 with TRBJ1-5, with D possibly TRBD1 on 5 matching bases. The CDR3 consists of 17 residues. From germline, CDR1 is LNHDA and CDR2 SQIVND (reference sequence). Trimming removed 7 bases from V and 4 bases from J, with 23 bases in between. The CDR3 here is CASTGGVGRALNQPQHF. CDR3 in DNA: TGTGCCAGTACTGGTGGAGTCGGCAGGGCCCTAAATCAGCCCCAGCATTTT.

The rearrangement uses TRBV7-2 and TRBJ2-7; D is possibly TRBD1 (5 bases). Trimming took off 1 base at V and 2 bases at J, with 15 bases between the two ends. The CDR3 runs to 16 residues. Germline V gene sequence: CDR1 SGHTA, CDR2 FQGNSA. In DNA, the CDR3 is TGTGCCAGCAGCTTAGTCGGCATATCACAGGCCTACGAGCAGTACTTC. Translating it yields CASSLVGISQAYEQYF. The whole variable domain, remainder taken from reference TRBV7-2 and TRBJ2-7, is GAGVSQSPSNKVTEKGKDVELRCDPISGHTALYWYRQSLGQGLEFLIYFQGNSAPDKSGLPSDRFSAERTGGSVSTLTIQRTQQEDSAVYLCASSLVGISQAYEQYFGPGTRLTVT.

The chain combines TRBV5-6 with TRBJ2-3; no reliable D call. Germline assignment: CDR1 SGHDT and CDR2 YYEEEE. The CDR3 has 15 residues. The V gene lost 2 bases and the J gene lost 8 bases, with 18 bases spanning the gap. CDR3 sequence: CASSLGRRSLGTQYF. In DNA form, the CDR3 reads TGTGCCAGCAGCTTAGGTCGGCGGAGCTTGGGTACGCAGTATTTT.

The rearrangement links TRBV4-3 to TRBJ2-7, with 8 bases matching TRBD2. Germline loops: CDR1 LGHNA, CDR2 YSLEER. This CDR3 spans 16 amino acids. Losses at the gene ends were 0 bases for V and 0 bases for J; bases not matched to a gene: 4. CDR3 amino acids: CASSQDTGTSSYEQYF. CDR3 coding DNA: TGCGCCAGCAGCCAAGATACTGGGACTAGCTCCTACGAGCAGTACTTC.

The sample holds one count of this clone. The chain links TRBV28 to TRBJ1-5, with D maybe TRBD1 (6 bases). Germline V gene data show CDR1 as MDHEN and CDR2 as SYDVKM. Deletions cut 6 bases from V and 7 bases from J, with 19 bases between. The CDR3 sequence is 15 residues long. CDR3 sequence reads: CASSPDSSWYQPQHF. CDR3 coding DNA: TGTGCCAGCAGCCCGGACAGCTCATGGTACCAGCCCCAGCATTTT.

The chain carries TRBV28 and TRBJ1-2; D ambiguous. V lost 7 bases, J lost 4 bases, and 13 bases lay in between. Germline V CDR1 and CDR2: MDHEN, SYDVKM. The length of the CDR3 is 13 residues. CDR3: CASTQDLIYGYTF. The CDR3 region has the DNA TGTGCCAGCACCCAGGATCTAATCTATGGCTACACCTTC.